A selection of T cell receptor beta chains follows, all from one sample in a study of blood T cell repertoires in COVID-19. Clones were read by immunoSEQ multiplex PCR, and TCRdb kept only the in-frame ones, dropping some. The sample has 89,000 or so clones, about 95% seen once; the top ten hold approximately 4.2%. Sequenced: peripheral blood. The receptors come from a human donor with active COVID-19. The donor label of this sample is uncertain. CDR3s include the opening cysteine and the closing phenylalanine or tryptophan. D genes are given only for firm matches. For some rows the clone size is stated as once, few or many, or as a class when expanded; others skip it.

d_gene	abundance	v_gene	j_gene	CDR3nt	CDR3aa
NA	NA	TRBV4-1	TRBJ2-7	TGCGCCAGCAGCCAAGTCGCGGGACGCTCCTACGAGCAGTACTTC	CASSQVAGRSYEQYF
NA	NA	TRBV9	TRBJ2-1	TGTGCCAGCAGCGTCCAAGTCCGGGGGGCCGGCAATGAGCAGTTCTTC	CASSVQVRGAGNEQFF
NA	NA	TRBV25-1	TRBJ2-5	TGTGCCAGCAGTGAGATTGACAGACAAGAGACCCAGTACTTC	CASSEIDRQETQYF
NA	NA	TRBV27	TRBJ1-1	TGTGCCAGCAGTTTCCGGGGAGTGGATACTGAAGCTTTCTTT	CASSFRGVDTEAFF
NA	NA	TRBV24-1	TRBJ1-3	TGTGCCACCAGTGAGGGGCGCGCCCGCTCTGGAAACACCATATATTTT	CATSEGRARSGNTIYF
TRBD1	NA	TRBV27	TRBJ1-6	TGTGCCAGCATCGCGGCAGGGGGCCATTCACCCCTCCACTTT	CASIAAGGHSPLHF
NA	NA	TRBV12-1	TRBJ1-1	TGTGCCAGCAGCTCGGGACAGGGCACTTTCTTT	CASSSGQGTFF
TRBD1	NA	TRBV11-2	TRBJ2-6	TGTGCCAGCAGCCGGGACAGGGGCAGCTCTGGGGCCAACGTCCTGACTTTC	CASSRDRGSSGANVLTF
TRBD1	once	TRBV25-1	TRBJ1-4	TGTGCCAGCAGTACTCTGGACAGGGAAAATGAAAAACTGTTTTTT	CASSTLDRENEKLFF
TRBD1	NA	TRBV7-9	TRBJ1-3	TGTGCCAGCAGCTTAGGTGGGACAGGGGAAGGCACCATATATTTT	CASSLGGTGEGTIYF
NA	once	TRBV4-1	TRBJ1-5	TGCGCCAGCAGCCAACGACTCGGGGATAGAATTCAGCCCCAGCATTTT	CASSQRLGDRIQPQHF
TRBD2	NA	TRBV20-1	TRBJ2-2	TGCAGTGCTAGTAGCGGGAGGAACACCGGGGAGCTGTTTTTT	CSASSGRNTGELFF
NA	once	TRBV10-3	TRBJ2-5	TGTGCCGTCCAACAAGACCCGACGGGGACCCAGTACTTC	CAVQQDPTGTQYF
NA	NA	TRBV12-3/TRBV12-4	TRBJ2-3	TGTGCCAGCAGCCCGTCTAGCACAGATACGCAGTATTTT	CASSPSSTDTQYF
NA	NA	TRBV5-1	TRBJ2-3	TGCGCCAGCAGCTTGGCCGGCCAGGGTGGCACAGATACGCAGTATTTT	CASSLAGQGGTDTQYF
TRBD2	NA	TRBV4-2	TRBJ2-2	TGTGCCAGCGGTCCTGCGGGGGGGACGAGCACCGGGGAGCTGTTTTTT	CASGPAGGTSTGELFF
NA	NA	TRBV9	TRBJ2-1	TGTGCCAGCAGCGTAGAGGTCGGGTTCTCCTACAATGAGCAGTTCTTC	CASSVEVGFSYNEQFF
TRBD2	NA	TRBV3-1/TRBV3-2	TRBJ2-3	TGTGCCAGCAGCCCGCAACTAGCGTTAAACAGGGATACGCAGTATTTT	CASSPQLALNRDTQYF
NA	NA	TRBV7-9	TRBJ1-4	TGTGCCAGCAGCCCACAGAGTAATGAAAAACTGTTTTTT	CASSPQSNEKLFF
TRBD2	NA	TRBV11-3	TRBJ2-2	TGTGCCAGCAGCTCCGGACTAGCGGACGCCGGGGAGCTGTTTTTT	CASSSGLADAGELFF
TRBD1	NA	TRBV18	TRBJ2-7	TGTGCCAGCTCACCAGACAGGGTTCGGGAGCAGTACTTC	CASSPDRVREQYF
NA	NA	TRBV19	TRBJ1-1	TGTGCCAGTAAACTAAGTGGGGGGGCGACTGAAGCTTTCTTT	CASKLSGGATEAFF
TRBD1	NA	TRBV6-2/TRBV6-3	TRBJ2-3	TGTGCCAGCAGTTACTCCGGGACAGGGGTGCCAGATACGCAGTATTTT	CASSYSGTGVPDTQYF
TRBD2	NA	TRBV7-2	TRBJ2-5	TGTGCCAGCAGCCCACTACTAGCGGGAGCAGGGGAGACCCAGTACTTC	CASSPLLAGAGETQYF
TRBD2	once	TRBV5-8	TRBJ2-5	TGTGCCAGCAGCTTGGCGGGGTACAGGCCTAGCGGACGACAAGAGACCCAGTACTTC	CASSLAGYRPSGRQETQYF
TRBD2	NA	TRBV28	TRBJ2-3	TGTGCCAGCAGGGGGGGACTAGCGGGAGCAGATACGCAGTATTTT	CASRGGLAGADTQYF
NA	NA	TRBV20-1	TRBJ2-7	TGCAGACCACAGGGTTCCTACGAGCAGTACTTC	CRPQGSYEQYF
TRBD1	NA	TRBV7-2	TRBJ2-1	TGTGCCAGCAGCCAACGGGACAGGGTTTTGAATGAGCAGTTCTTC	CASSQRDRVLNEQFF
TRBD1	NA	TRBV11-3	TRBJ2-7	TGTGCCAGCAGATCATCCGGGACAGGGGCGGGCGAGCAGTACTTC	CASRSSGTGAGEQYF
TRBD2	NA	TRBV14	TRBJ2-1	TGTGCCAGCAGCCAAGCCTCTAGCGGCCACTACAATGAGCAGTTCTTC	CASSQASSGHYNEQFF
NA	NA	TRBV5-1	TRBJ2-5	TGCGCCAGCAGCCAACCCGCAATCGCGGAGACCCAGTACTTC	CASSQPAIAETQYF
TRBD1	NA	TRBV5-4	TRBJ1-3	TGTGCCAGCAGTCGAACAGGGGACCCCAGAAACACCATATATTTT	CASSRTGDPRNTIYF
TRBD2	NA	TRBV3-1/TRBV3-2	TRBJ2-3	TGTGCCAGCAGCCAACTAGCGGGGGTGAGAGATACGCAGTATTTT	CASSQLAGVRDTQYF
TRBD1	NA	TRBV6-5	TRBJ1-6	TGTGCCAGCAGGCACCCCCCGTTGGGGACAGGTCCTCACTTT	CASRHPPLGTGPHF
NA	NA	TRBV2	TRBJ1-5	TGTGCCAGCCTCTTGTCTGGACAGTACAATCAGCCCCAGCATTTT	CASLLSGQYNQPQHF
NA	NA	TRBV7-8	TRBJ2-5	TGTGCCAGCAGCCCCCCGCAAGAGACCCAGTACTTC	CASSPPQETQYF
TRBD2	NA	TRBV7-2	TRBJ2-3	TGTGCCAGCAGCCCAAGACTAGCGGGGGGGCCGGATACGCAGTATTTT	CASSPRLAGGPDTQYF
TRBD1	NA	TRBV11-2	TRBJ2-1	TGTGCCAGCGCCGCCGGGACAGGGATTGGGATGAATGAGCAGTTCTTC	CASAAGTGIGMNEQFF
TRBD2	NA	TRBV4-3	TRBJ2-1	TGCGCCAGCAGCCAAGCCCAAGGTAGGCCTAGCGGGATCTACAATGAGCAGTTCTTC	CASSQAQGRPSGIYNEQFF
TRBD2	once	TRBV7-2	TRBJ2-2	TGTGCCAGCAGCTTAGGCGGGAGCTCGACCGGGGAGCTGTTTTTT	CASSLGGSSTGELFF
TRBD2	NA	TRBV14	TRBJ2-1	TGTGCCAGCCGTTCTAGCGGTAAATACAATGAGCAGTTCTTC	CASRSSGKYNEQFF
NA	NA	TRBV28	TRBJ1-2	TGTGCCAGCAGTTTATTGGCTTATTCAGGCTACACCTTC	CASSLLAYSGYTF
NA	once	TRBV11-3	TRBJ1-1	TGTGCCAGCAGCTTACGCAGGGGGAACACTGAAGCTTTCTTT	CASSLRRGNTEAFF
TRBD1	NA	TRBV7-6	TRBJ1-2	TGTGCCAGCAGCTTGACAGCCGACAGGGGGCCTGGCTACACCTTC	CASSLTADRGPGYTF
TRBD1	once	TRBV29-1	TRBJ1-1	TGCAGCGTGCGCTCGGACAGGGGAGGGGACACTGAAGCTTTCTTT	CSVRSDRGGDTEAFF
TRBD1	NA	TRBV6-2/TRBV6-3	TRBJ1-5	TGTGCCAGCAGTTTGACAGGGGCATCGGAAGGTCTTTATAGCAATCAGCCCCAGCATTTT	CASSLTGASEGLYSNQPQHF
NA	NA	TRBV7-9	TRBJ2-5	TGTGCCAGCAGCTTAAGGGAGCAAGAGACCCAGTACTTC	CASSLREQETQYF
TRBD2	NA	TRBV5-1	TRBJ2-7	TGCGCCAGCAGCTTAGAGGGTCACGCGTTTATGCGGGGGGAAGTGCAGTACTTC	CASSLEGHAFMRGEVQYF
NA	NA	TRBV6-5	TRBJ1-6	TGTGCCAGCAGTTCCGGGTATGGTCATAATTCACCCCTCCACTTT	CASSSGYGHNSPLHF
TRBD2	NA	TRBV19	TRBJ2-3	TGTGCCAGTAGTACTACTTCAGCGGGAGGGCCAATGGCAGATACGCAGTATTTT	CASSTTSAGGPMADTQYF
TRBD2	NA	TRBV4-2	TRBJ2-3	TGTGCCAGCAGCCAAGCTTCCAATAGCGGGGGCGCCACAGATACGCAGTATTTT	CASSQASNSGGATDTQYF
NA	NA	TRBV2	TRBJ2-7	TGTGCCAGCAGCGAAGAAGACAGACACTCCTACGAGCAGTACTTC	CASSEEDRHSYEQYF
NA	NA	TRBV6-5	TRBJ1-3	TGTGCCAGCAGCCTTACTATTGGAAACACCATATATTTT	CASSLTIGNTIYF